The next 26 T cell receptor beta chains were all read from a single sample in a study of blood T cells in healthy people across ages. Combining a sample-barcoded 5' primer with a J-beta primer mix, a second PCR ran for about 7 to 11 cycles. TCRdb fed the 5' RACE reads into MiXCR, producing one record per CDR3 protein. The sample yields roughly 800,000 distinct CDR3 sequences, roughly 34% seen once. The source material was blood. These receptors all stem from a man younger than 35 in good health.

The V and J genes are TRBV6-2 or TRBV6-3 and TRBJ1-1, with D maybe TRBD1 (6 bases). CDR1 is MNHEY, CDR2 SVGEGT, per germline. V lost 2 bases and J 7 bases, leaving 17 bases between the germline ends. The CDR3 covers 15 residues. DNA for the CDR3: TGTGCCAGCAGTTACACCGCTGAGGGGGGCAGTGAAGCTTTCTTT. Its translation is CASSYTAEGGSEAFF.

This clonotype has ten or more counts. The chain recombines TRBV7-2 with TRBJ2-7; D call uncertain. CDR3 length: 13 residues. Trimming removed 5 bases from V and 4 bases from J, with 12 bases in between. Germline V gene sequence: CDR1 SGHTA, CDR2 FQGNSA. CDR3 sequence (DNA): TGTGCCAGCAGCCGAAACCCAGCTTACGAGCAGTACTTC. Its protein product is CASSRNPAYEQYF.

The chain employs TRBV6-2 or TRBV6-3 and TRBJ1-1; 8 bases match TRBD1. Per germline, CDR1 MNHEY and CDR2 SVGEGT. The CDR3 sequence is 13 residues long. Unmatched junction bases numbered 4, after V lost 6 bases and J lost 4 bases. CDR3 DNA sequence: TGTGCCAGCAGGCAGGGGGCGACCACTGAAGCTTTCTTT. This codes for CASRQGATTEAFF.

J is TRBJ2-5 and V is TRBV20-1, with 14 bases matching TRBD2. V dropped 0 bases and J dropped 4; count of bases not matched to a gene: 1. The CDR3 length is 15 residues. Germline V gene lookup returns CDR1 DFQATT and CDR2 SNEGSKA (reference sequence). The CDR3 is CSAREGTSGGETQYF. The DNA of the CDR3 is TGCAGTGCTAGAGAGGGGACTAGCGGGGGAGAGACCCAGTACTTC.

Points on this clonotype: This may come from a read error, since a much larger clone is one base off. The chain has TRBV28 and TRBJ2-7; TRBD2 is a possible D gene (5 bases). The germline V gene has CDR1 MDHEN and CDR2 SYDVKM. The V and J ends lost 6 bases and 7 bases respectively, with 13 bases between them. The CDR3 consists of 12 residues. CDR3 sequence (DNA): TGTGCCAGCAGACAGAGACCGGGGGAGCAGTACTTC. Protein: CASRQRPGEQYF.

Only a few counts were recorded for this clonotype. The J gene is TRBJ2-2, the V gene TRBV7-8, with D hard to call. The V end was cut by 3 bases, the J end by 9 bases, with 8 bases between. Germline V CDR1 and CDR2: SGHVS, FQNEAQ. CDR3 length equals 12 residues. The CDR3 region is CASSLDLRELFF. The CDR3 DNA sequence: TGTGCCAGCAGCTTGGACCTTAGGGAGCTGTTTTTT.

This clonotype was seen only a few times. The chain joins TRBV28 to TRBJ1-4, with 9 bases that match TRBD1. V trimming: 6 bases; J trimming: 1 base; junction bases outside the gene matches: 9. The CDR3 loop spans 17 amino acids. The germline V gene has CDR1 MDHEN and CDR2 SYDVKM. The CDR3 sequence: CASSSTGGWGTNEKLFF. The DNA of the CDR3 is TGTGCCAGCAGCAGTACAGGGGGCTGGGGAACTAATGAAAAACTGTTTTTT.

A remark on this clonotype: This could be a read error, since a much larger clone is one nucleotide away. The chain uses TRBV9 and TRBJ2-7; D not certain. The J call may be wrong; the DNA end is better matched by TRBJ2-4. Looked up from germline, CDR1 is SGDLS and CDR2 is YYNGEE. The CDR3 length is 13 residues. CDR3 DNA sequence: TGTGCCAGCAACCCCCGGGCTCGGGACATTCAGTACTTC. Amino acid sequence: CASNPRARDIQYF.

The V call is TRBV20-1, the J call TRBJ2-1, with D uncertain. V gave up 3 bases and J gave up 2 bases, with 11 bases separating them. Germline CDR1 DFQATT, CDR2 SNEGSKA (reference sequence). The CDR3 is made up of 14 amino acids. The DNA of the CDR3 is TGCAGTGCTAGGGATCGGACGGCCTACAATGAGCAGTTCTTC. This gives the protein CSARDRTAYNEQFF.

In its sample, this clonotype was seen a few times. In DNA form, the CDR3 reads TGTGCCAGCAGCCCCGAGGGTGGAGCTGGCTACACCTTC. Protein: CASSPEGGAGYTF. The chain is built from TRBV6-5 and TRBJ1-2, with D unresolved. The CDR3 is 13 amino acids. V was cut by 6 bases and J by 7 bases, with 15 bases left in between. The germline V gene encodes CDR1 MNHEY and CDR2 SVGAGI.

The V call is TRBV5-1, the J call TRBJ2-5, with 8 bases matching TRBD1. CDR3 size: 16 residues. V was clipped by 0 bases and J by 2 bases; unmatched bases: 6. Germline values: CDR1 SGHRS, CDR2 YFSETQ. The CDR3 loop reads CASSLGLGTGQETQYF. CDR3 nucleotides: TGCGCCAGCAGCTTGGGTCTCGGGACAGGACAAGAGACCCAGTACTTC.

This clonotype came up a few times. The genes are TRBV20-1 and TRBJ2-5; TRBD2 matches 8 bases. V was clipped by 3 bases and J by 5 bases; unmatched bases: 8. The CDR3 extends over 14 amino acids. Germline lookup yields CDR1 DFQATT and CDR2 SNEGSKA (reference sequence). The CDR3 DNA reads as TGCAGTGCTAGTCCCAGCGGGGGTCGCGAGACCCAGTACTTC. It yields the protein CSASPSGGRETQYF.

Regarding this clonotype: A much more abundant neighbour one base away suggests this may be a read error. The V and J genes are TRBV12-3 or TRBV12-4 and TRBJ2-4; D could derive from TRBD1 or TRBD2 (5 bases each). CDR3 size: 16 residues. CDR3 residues: CASTRDRVLAENIQYF. CDR3 in DNA: TGTGCCAGCACCAGAGACAGAGTCCTAGCCGAAAACATTCAGTACTTC.

The V and J genes are TRBV27 and TRBJ2-1; TRBD1 might be the D (5 bases). CDR1 is MNHEY, CDR2 SMNVEV, per germline (reference sequence). With 5 bases removed from V and 2 bases from J, the gap between germline ends came to 13 bases. This CDR3 comprises 15 residues. CDR3 loop: CASSPRVGPYNEQFF. The CDR3, as DNA: TGTGCCAGCAGTCCCAGGGTAGGGCCCTACAATGAGCAGTTCTTC.

The gene calls are TRBV5-1 and TRBJ2-7; D is possibly TRBD2 (5 bases). V lost 0 bases and J 5 bases, leaving 12 bases between the germline ends. Germline V lookup: CDR1 SGHRS, CDR2 YFSETQ. The CDR3 contains 14 residues. CDR3 amino acids: CASSLDRARDEQYF. CDR3 coding DNA: TGCGCCAGCAGCTTGGACCGAGCGAGGGACGAGCAGTACTTC.

This clonotype was recorded many times. V and J are TRBV5-1 and TRBJ2-3; 9 bases map to TRBD1. Per the germline V gene, CDR1 is SGHRS and CDR2 is YFSETQ. The CDR3 totals 16 residues. V lost 0 bases to trimming and J lost 5 bases; unmatched junction nucleotides: 7. CDR3 amino acids: CASSLEVQGARDTQYF. Here the CDR3 DNA reads TGCGCCAGCAGCTTGGAGGTACAGGGGGCTAGAGATACGCAGTATTTT.

There are a few counts of this clonotype. The chain has TRBV2 and TRBJ1-5; no clear D. Trimming left V 3 bases short and J 0 bases short, with 6 bases between. The CDR3 is 14 amino acids. The germline V gene encodes CDR1 SNHLY and CDR2 FYNNEI. The DNA for the CDR3 is TGTGCCAGCAGTGACAGCCATAGCAATCAGCCCCAGCATTTT. Translated: CASSDSHSNQPQHF.

CDR3 nucleotides: TGCGCCAGCAGCTCAACCTCCGCTGGACAGGTTGGTGAGCAGTTCTTC. This gives the protein CASSSTSAGQVGEQFF. The chain carries TRBV5-1 and TRBJ2-1, with 7 bases identical to TRBD1. Per germline, CDR1 SGHRS and CDR2 YFSETQ. The CDR3 is 16 residues long. Losses at the gene ends were 3 bases for V and 9 bases for J; bases not matched to a gene: 15.

The rearrangement uses TRBV30 and TRBJ2-3; 13 bases fit TRBD2. Germline CDR1 reads GTSNPN; CDR2 reads SVGIG (reference sequence). The CDR3 consists of 16 residues. Germline trimming cut 2 bases from V and 2 bases from J; bases unmatched to any gene: 4. In nucleotides, the CDR3 is TGTGCCTGGAGTACCGGACTAGCGGGGGTCACAGATACGCAGTATTTT. As protein: CAWSTGLAGVTDTQYF.

The V and J genes are TRBV20-1 and TRBJ2-7; D possibly corresponds to TRBD2 (6 bases). Per the germline V gene, CDR1 is DFQATT and CDR2 is SNEGSKA (reference sequence). The ends were cut back, 2 bases at V and 2 bases at J, with 13 bases in the middle. CDR3 length: 14 amino acids. The CDR3 is CSARTTWGAYEQYF. The CDR3 nucleotides are TGCAGTGCTAGAACTACCTGGGGGGCCTACGAGCAGTACTTC.

The rearrangement uses TRBV29-1 and TRBJ1-4; the match to TRBD1 covers 9 bases. After removal of 4 bases from V and 6 bases from J, the junction contained 3 bases not matched to a gene. Germline V gene data show CDR1 as SQVTM and CDR2 as ANQGSEA. The CDR3 runs 13 residues. CDR3 bases: TGCAGCGTTGCGACAGGGGGATATGAAAAACTGTTTTTT. It yields the protein CSVATGGYEKLFF.

This clonotype was seen repeatedly, ten times or more. The genes are TRBV6-1 and TRBJ2-5; D may be TRBD1 or TRBD2 (5 bases each). CDR1 is MNHNS, CDR2 SASEGT, per germline. The CDR3 covers 13 residues. Trimming shortened V by 4 bases and J by 5 bases, and 11 bases separated the two germline ends. The CDR3 loop is CASSGGDGETQYF. The CDR3 bases are TGTGCCAGCAGTGGAGGGGATGGGGAGACCCAGTACTTC.

This chain joins TRBV5-1 and TRBJ1-5, with D unclear. V lost 3 bases to trimming and J lost 0 bases, with 13 bases between them. This CDR3 contains 16 residues. Germline values: CDR1 SGHRS, CDR2 YFSETQ. CDR3: CASSSGLGDSNQPQHF. The CDR3 DNA reads TGCGCCAGCAGCTCCGGACTAGGAGATAGCAATCAGCCCCAGCATTTT.

The genes are TRBV20-1 and TRBJ2-5; 9 nucleotides match TRBD1. This CDR3 comprises 17 residues. The V and J ends lost 2 bases and 2 bases, in that order; junction bases with no gene match: 12. From germline, CDR1 is DFQATT and CDR2 SNEGSKA (reference sequence). CDR3 bases: TGCAGTGCTAGACGGAACAGGGGGCTAGATCGGCAAGAGACCCAGTACTTC. Amino acids: CSARRNRGLDRQETQYF.

This clonotype was detected a few times. The V and J genes are TRBV12-3 or TRBV12-4 and TRBJ2-2; D remains ambiguous. V was cut by 7 bases and J by 3 bases, with 9 bases left in between. This CDR3 has 13 residues. The CDR3 region is CASTVADTGELFF. The CDR3 DNA is TGTGCCAGCACCGTCGCGGACACCGGGGAGCTGTTTTTT.

In its sample, this clonotype was seen a few times. The chain combines TRBV28 with TRBJ2-5, with TRBD2 matching over 12 bases. Germline V gene lookup returns CDR1 MDHEN and CDR2 SYDVKM. V trimming: 5 bases; J trimming: 2 bases; junction bases outside the gene matches: 3. CDR3 length: 15 amino acids. CDR3 nucleotide sequence: TGTGCCAGCAGTCGGACTAGCGGGGCACAAGAGACCCAGTACTTC. It translates to CASSRTSGAQETQYF.